What follows are 20 T cell receptor beta chains derived from one specimen sequenced in a study of tumor and adjacent non-tumor tissue in lung cancer. A modified ARM-PCR protocol with three rounds of nested PCR amplified TCRbeta. TCRdb passed the multiplex PCR reads through MiXCR, listing each CDR3 protein once. In the table there are approximately 120,000 distinct CDR3 sequences, 75% of which are singletons. This sample's RNA came from whole unsorted tissue. Sequencing input: lung tumor tissue. These receptors came from an older woman with non-small cell lung cancer.

About this clonotype: A read error may account for a junction end that differs from germline. The chain employs TRBV11-2 and TRBJ2-7; the match to TRBD2 covers 7 bases. The CDR3 is 14 residues long. Germline CDR1 SGHAT, CDR2 FQNNGV. CDR3 in DNA: TGTGCCAGCAGTTGGGACCGCGGGGGAAACGAGCAGCACTTC. It specifies CASSWDRGGNEQHF.

As to this clonotype: This may arise from a read error, as a much more abundant clone is one base away. The V gene is TRBV6-2 or TRBV6-3, the J gene TRBJ1-1; tentative D call: TRBD1 (5 bases). The CDR3 is 13 residues long. V was pared by 4 bases and J by 8 bases, with 14 bases between. Germline values: CDR1 MNHEY, CDR2 SVGEGT. CDR3 bases: TGTGCCAGCAGTTGGACACCGGGAATAGAAGCTTTCTTT. Translating gives CASSWTPGIEAFF.

This chain uses TRBV29-1 with TRBJ1-1; the D is unclear. The V end lost 2 bases, the J end lost 5 bases, and 12 bases lay between the germline ends. The CDR3 has 13 amino acids. Germline V lookup: CDR1 SQVTM, CDR2 ANQGSEA. CDR3 in amino acids: CSVEMEIYTEAFF. The CDR3, as DNA: TGCAGCGTTGAAATGGAAATTTATACTGAAGCTTTCTTT.

This clonotype was picked up a small number of times. The chain has TRBV5-8 and TRBJ1-1, with a weak D call TRBD1 (5 bases). The germline V gene encodes CDR1 SGHTS and CDR2 YDEGEE. V was shortened by 1 base and J by 10 bases, with 11 bases between the two germline ends. CDR3 length: 12 residues. CDR3: CASSLRGTGAFF. The CDR3 DNA reads as TGTGCCAGCAGCTTGAGGGGAACCGGAGCTTTCTTT.

About this clonotype: The CDR3 does not end in the conserved phenylalanine or tryptophan, so this is likely a read error. The chain recombines TRBV12-3 or TRBV12-4 with TRBJ2-2, with D tentatively TRBD1 or TRBD2 (5 bases each). This CDR3 is built from 16 residues. Trimming cost V 6 bases and J 0 bases, with 14 bases left between them. Here the CDR3 reads CASRPRDGSNTGELFL. The CDR3 DNA reads TGTGCCAGCAGACCACGGGACGGTTCGAACACCGGGGAGCTGTTTTTA.

This clonotype has just one count. One end of the junction varies from germline; a read error may be responsible. The chain recombines TRBV11-2 with TRBJ2-7, with 9 bases lining up with TRBD2. Germline V gene lookup returns CDR1 SGHAT and CDR2 FQNNGV. The CDR3 loop spans 15 amino acids. Written as DNA, the CDR3 is TGTGCCACCAGCTGCGGGAGTAGCGGGAGCTACGAGCAGTACTTC. Residues: CATSCGSSGSYEQYF.

The chain carries TRBV11-2 and TRBJ2-7, with D hard to call. V was trimmed by 5 bases and J by 4 bases, leaving 15 bases between them. CDR1 is SGHAT, CDR2 FQNNGV, per germline. The CDR3 is made up of 14 amino acids. CDR3: CASSPHGRAYEQYF. DNA of the CDR3: TGTGCCAGCAGCCCACATGGAAGGGCGTACGAGCAGTACTTC.

About this clonotype itself: One base away lies a much larger clone, so this may be a sequencing read error. The genes are TRBV4-2 and TRBJ2-5, with D possibly TRBD2 on 7 matching bases. The CDR3 has 17 residues. Germline assignment: CDR1 LGHNA and CDR2 YNFKEQ. The V and J ends lost 1 base and 4 bases respectively, with 19 bases between them. The CDR3 bases are TGTGCCAGCAGCCAAGGACCGCGGGGGCGCGGGGGAGAGACCCAGTACTTC. It codes for CASSQGPRGRGGETQYF.

Details on this clonotype: This may be a read error: a much more frequent sequence differs by one nucleotide. The CDR3 sequence: CASSQDPNSELINGYTF. The CDR3 bases are TGCGCCAGCAGCCAAGACCCCAATTCAGAGTTGATCAATGGCTACACCTTC. This chain joins TRBV4-1 and TRBJ1-2; D gene unclear. Trimming took 0 bases from V and 6 from J, leaving 20 bases between them. CDR3 length: 17 residues. Germline CDR1 MGHRA, CDR2 YSYEKL.

For this clonotype: This CDR3 fails to terminate in the conserved phenylalanine or tryptophan, so it likely reflects a read error. The V call is TRBV6-2 or TRBV6-3, the J call TRBJ1-2, with D tentatively TRBD1 (6 bases). The V gene's germline CDR1 is MNHEY and CDR2 SVGEGT. CDR3 length: 15 amino acids. The CDR3 nucleotides read TGTGCCAACAGTTACTCACCTGACAGGCCCTATGGCTACACCATC. Amino acid sequence: CANSYSPDRPYGYTI.

This clonotype was seen a handful of times. One end of the junction varies from germline; a read error may be responsible. The J gene is TRBJ2-2, the V gene TRBV6-4, with TRBD2 as a possible D gene (6 bases). CDR3 size: 15 residues. Germline V CDR1 and CDR2: MRHNA, SNTAGT. In DNA, the CDR3 is TGTGCTAGCAGTCCCCAGCTAGAGAACACCGGGGGGCTGTTTTTT. This translates into CASSPQLENTGGLFF.

Worth noting for this clonotype: One end of the junction is discordant with germline, which a read error may explain. The gene calls are TRBV30 and TRBJ2-7; D is perhaps TRBD1 or TRBD2 (5 bases each). Per the germline V gene, CDR1 is GTSNPN and CDR2 is SVGIG (reference sequence). This CDR3 comprises 14 residues. CDR3 loop: CAWSTQAGTYEQYF. The CDR3 DNA reads as TGTGCCTGGAGTACACAGGCCGGGACCTATGAGCAGTACTTC.

In the case of this clonotype: Just one base apart from a much larger clone, this may be a read error. This sequence joins TRBV6-6 and TRBJ1-1; possibly TRBD1 for D (5 bases). CDR3 length equals 12 residues. Deletions cut 4 bases from V and 8 bases from J, with 11 bases between. Germline-derived CDR1 and CDR2 are MNHNY and SVGAGI (reference sequence). CDR3 amino acids: CASSLRGPEAFF. The CDR3 DNA follows: TGTGCCAGCAGTTTACGGGGACCCGAAGCTTTCTTT.

This chain's CDR3 is CASNRQGAKTEAFF. For the CDR3, the DNA is TGTGCCAGCAATAGACAGGGTGCGAAGACTGAAGCTTTCTTT. This chain uses TRBV6-2 or TRBV6-3 with TRBJ1-1; TRBD1 matches 7 bases. Looked up from germline, CDR1 is MNHEY and CDR2 is SVGEGT. The CDR3 runs 14 residues. Trimming at V came to 7 bases and at J to 5 bases, leaving 10 bases not matched to a gene.

As for this clonotype: This may arise from a read error, as a much more abundant clone is one base away. This rearrangement joins TRBV6-6 to TRBJ2-3, with D unresolved. Trimming left V 4 bases short and J 0 bases short, with 8 bases between. The CDR3 spans 14 residues. CDR1 and CDR2 (germline): MNHNY, SVGAGI (reference sequence). DNA of the CDR3: TGTGCCAGCAGTTTGAACGGAAGCACAGATACGCAGTATTTT. This codes for CASSLNGSTDTQYF.

To note about this clonotype: Relative to the germline gene, one junction end is altered; a read error may explain this. This chain connects TRBV11-2 to TRBJ2-1; 9 nucleotides match TRBD1. The germline gives CDR1 SGHAT, CDR2 FQNNGV. The CDR3 has 16 amino acids. The CDR3 DNA is TGTGTCAGCAACGTACGGACCGGGACAGGGAACAATGAGCAGTTTTTC. It specifies CVSNVRTGTGNNEQFF. The whole variable domain, remainder taken from reference TRBV11-2 and TRBJ2-1, is EAGVAQSPRYKIIEKRQSVAFWCNPISGHATLYWYQQILGQGPKLLIQFQNNGVVDDSQLPKDRFSAERLKGVDSTLKIQPAKLEDSAVYLCVSNVRTGTGNNEQFFGPGTRLTVL.

Turning to this clonotype: Sequence at one end of the junction differs from germline and may be a read error. The chain carries TRBV4-3 and TRBJ1-6; TRBD1 might be the D (5 bases). Germline CDR1 is LGHNA and CDR2 is YSLEER. The CDR3 length is 15 residues. Written as DNA, the CDR3 is TGCACCAGCAGCCCCGGGGATAGGGGAAGTTCACCCCTCCACTTT. Its protein is CTSSPGDRGSSPLHF.

This clonotype appeared many times. The chain is built from TRBV5-5 and TRBJ2-2, with D unclear. V dropped 5 bases and J dropped 3 bases, with 11 bases sitting between them. Germline V gene data show CDR1 as SGHKS and CDR2 as YYEKEE (reference sequence). This CDR3 has 14 residues. CDR3 region: CASSRDEYTGELFF. The CDR3 bases are TGTGCCAGCAGTCGTGATGAATACACCGGGGAGCTGTTTTTT.

This clonotype has a handful of counts. This clone may be a read error of a much larger clone one base away. The J gene is TRBJ2-5, the V gene TRBV20-1; no clear D. Germline V gives CDR1 DFQATT, CDR2 SNEGSKA (reference sequence). CDR3 size: 12 residues. Here the CDR3 reads CSASGYQETQHF. CDR3 nucleotides: TGCAGTGCTAGCGGATACCAAGAGACCCAGCACTTC.

The chain carries TRBV20-1 and TRBJ1-4; tentatively, D is TRBD1 (5 bases). The CDR3 runs to 13 residues. Looked up from germline, CDR1 is DFQATT and CDR2 is SNEGSKA (reference sequence). The CDR3 spells CIVGGDGDEKLFF. The DNA for the CDR3 is TGCATTGTTGGGGGGGACGGGGACGAAAAACTGTTTTTT.